These T cell receptor beta chains were read from a single sample in a study of T cells in localized non-small cell lung cancer. Repertoires were generated with immunoSEQ multiplex PCR, while TCRdb's copy carries only in-frame clones and drops some. The sample carries more than 20,000 clones, approximately 87% recorded once. Sequenced material: PBMCs, taken before any cancer treatment. Source of these receptors: a man between 40 and 70 years old with stage II squamous cell lung carcinoma. CDR3s include the opening cysteine and the closing phenylalanine or tryptophan. D genes are given only for firm matches. Only some rows state a clone size, as once, few, many or a class for expanded clones.

DNA: TGTGCCAGCAGTTTTTCCGGGACACAGTATGGCTACACCTTC
CDR3: CASSFSGTQYGYTF
V: TRBV27
size: -
D: -
J: TRBJ1-2

DNA: TGTGCCAGCAGTTACCTGGGACAGGGGGTCCAGCCCCAGCATTTT
CDR3: CASSYLGQGVQPQHF
V: TRBV6-6
size: -
D: TRBD1
J: TRBJ1-5

DNA: TGTGCCAGCAGCTTAGGGGGCTTCGGAGCTTTCTTT
CDR3: CASSLGGFGAFF
V: TRBV11-2
size: few
D: -
J: TRBJ1-1

DNA: TGTGCCAGCACGGAAAGGACAGTCACTGAAGCTTTCTTT
CDR3: CASTERTVTEAFF
V: TRBV6-6
size: -
D: -
J: TRBJ1-1

DNA: TGTGCCACCAGCAGAGATCGGATCTCCCGGGCAGATACGCAGTATTTT
CDR3: CATSRDRISRADTQYF
V: TRBV15
size: -
D: -
J: TRBJ2-3

DNA: TGTGCCAGCAGGCAAGAGACCCAGTACTTC
CDR3: CASRQETQYF
V: TRBV2
size: -
D: -
J: TRBJ2-5

DNA: TGTGCCAGCAGTGAAGCGGATTTTGTGGGGGCGCGGGGCTACACCTTC
CDR3: CASSEADFVGARGYTF
V: TRBV2
size: -
D: -
J: TRBJ1-2

DNA: TGTGCCAGTTCCTCCGGCAGCGGAAGAGATGAGCAGTTCTTC
CDR3: CASSSGSGRDEQFF
V: TRBV19
size: -
D: -
J: TRBJ2-1

DNA: TGTGCCAGCAGCTTCAGGGGGGGGGAGACCCAGTACTTC
CDR3: CASSFRGGETQYF
V: TRBV5-4
size: -
D: -
J: TRBJ2-5

DNA: TGTGCCAGCAGCCTACAAGGCTCGGGGTCGGACCAGTTCTTC
CDR3: CASSLQGSGSDQFF
V: TRBV7-2
size: -
D: -
J: TRBJ2-1

DNA: TGTGCCAGCAAGAGGGGGACAGGGGATCAGCCCCAGCATTTT
CDR3: CASKRGTGDQPQHF
V: TRBV6-4
size: few
D: TRBD1
J: TRBJ1-5

DNA: TGCAGCGTTGTAAGGACGGCAGGGAACACCGGGGAGCTGTTTTTT
CDR3: CSVVRTAGNTGELFF
V: TRBV29-1
size: -
D: -
J: TRBJ2-2

DNA: TGTGCCAGCAGTCCGAACACCGATCACTATGGCTACACCTTC
CDR3: CASSPNTDHYGYTF
V: TRBV27
size: -
D: -
J: TRBJ1-2

DNA: TGTGCCTGGAGTGTATGGATCCAAGAGACCCAGTACTTC
CDR3: CAWSVWIQETQYF
V: TRBV30
size: -
D: -
J: TRBJ2-5

DNA: TGCGCCAGCAGTCGGTCTGAGTATACGCAGTATTTT
CDR3: CASSRSEYTQYF
V: TRBV10-1
size: -
D: -
J: TRBJ2-3

DNA: TGCGCCAGCAGCTTGGCACTAGCGGGATTGAATGAGCAGTTCTTC
CDR3: CASSLALAGLNEQFF
V: TRBV5-1
size: once
D: TRBD2
J: TRBJ2-1

DNA: TGCGCCAGCAGCTTGGTTGGGACAGGGGGTGACTACGAGCAGTACTTC
CDR3: CASSLVGTGGDYEQYF
V: TRBV5-1
size: -
D: TRBD1
J: TRBJ2-7

DNA: TGTGCCACCAGCAGCCCGGACAGGAGGCACGAGCAGTACTTC
CDR3: CATSSPDRRHEQYF
V: TRBV15
size: -
D: TRBD1
J: TRBJ2-7

DNA: TGCGCCAGCAGCTTGGCCCGGAGCGGGAGGGTAGGGGACATTCAGTACTTC
CDR3: CASSLARSGRVGDIQYF
V: TRBV5-1
size: -
D: TRBD2
J: TRBJ2-4

DNA: TGTGCCAGCAGCTTAGACAAGCGGGGCTACAATGAGCAGTTCTTC
CDR3: CASSLDKRGYNEQFF
V: TRBV11-1
size: few
D: TRBD2
J: TRBJ2-1

DNA: TGTGCCAGCAGCTTCCGAGGGAAATACGAGCAGTACTTC
CDR3: CASSFRGKYEQYF
V: TRBV5-6
size: -
D: -
J: TRBJ2-7

DNA: TGTGCCAGCAACGGCGGGGCCTACCAAGAGACCCAGTACTTC
CDR3: CASNGGAYQETQYF
V: TRBV7-2
size: -
D: -
J: TRBJ2-5

DNA: TGCGCCAGCAGTCCAGACAGGGGTAGTCAGCCCCAGCATTTT
CDR3: CASSPDRGSQPQHF
V: TRBV5-1
size: -
D: TRBD1
J: TRBJ1-5

DNA: TGTGCCAGCAGCCCTAGTGCGGGAGGAGATTACGAGCAGTACTTC
CDR3: CASSPSAGGDYEQYF
V: TRBV6-6
size: -
D: TRBD2
J: TRBJ2-7

DNA: TGTGCCAGCAGTCCTCCGGACAGGGACTATGGCTACACCTTC
CDR3: CASSPPDRDYGYTF
V: TRBV6-1
size: -
D: TRBD1
J: TRBJ1-2

DNA: TGTGCCAGCACGCTACAGGGGGAAGAAGATCAGCCCCAGCATTTT
CDR3: CASTLQGEEDQPQHF
V: TRBV21-1
size: -
D: -
J: TRBJ1-5

DNA: TGTGCCAGCAGCTACACTGGGCGGGGGGGAAATGAGCAGTTCTTC
CDR3: CASSYTGRGGNEQFF
V: TRBV7-2
size: once
D: TRBD2
J: TRBJ2-1

DNA: TGTGCCTGGAGCCCTCCCGGGGGCTATTCACCCCTCCACTTT
CDR3: CAWSPPGGYSPLHF
V: TRBV30
size: -
D: -
J: TRBJ1-6

DNA: TGTGCCAGCAGACCCGGGGGGGAGGGACTCTCTGGAAACACCATATATTTT
CDR3: CASRPGGEGLSGNTIYF
V: TRBV27
size: once
D: -
J: TRBJ1-3

DNA: TGTGCCAGCAGTGGGGAAACAGGTTTTCCTGAAAAACTGTTTTTT
CDR3: CASSGETGFPEKLFF
V: TRBV6-5
size: -
D: -
J: TRBJ1-4

DNA: TGTGCCTGGAGTGTAGAGGGTAGGGTAGTTCCTGAAGCTTTCTTT
CDR3: CAWSVEGRVVPEAFF
V: TRBV30
size: few
D: -
J: TRBJ1-1

DNA: TGTGCCAGCAGTGATGCCAGGGGCGGCGCGCAGTATTTT
CDR3: CASSDARGGAQYF
V: TRBV2
size: -
D: -
J: TRBJ2-3

DNA: TGTGCCATCAGTGAGTCGAACCTCCTCAAGGATTCACCCCTCCACTTT
CDR3: CAISESNLLKDSPLHF
V: TRBV10-3
size: -
D: -
J: TRBJ1-6

DNA: TGTGCCAGCACTCCCCCGCGGCAGGGGGGCGAGCAGTACTTC
CDR3: CASTPPRQGGEQYF
V: TRBV6-5
size: -
D: -
J: TRBJ2-7

DNA: TGCGCCAGCAGCCGGGACTCCTACGAGCAGTACTTC
CDR3: CASSRDSYEQYF
V: TRBV5-1
size: -
D: -
J: TRBJ2-7

DNA: TGTGCCAGCAGAAAACTAGTCCCCGGGGAGCTGTTTTTT
CDR3: CASRKLVPGELFF
V: TRBV6-5
size: -
D: -
J: TRBJ2-2

DNA: TGCGCCAGCAGCCTCGAAGGGGGGATAGGCATTCAGTACTTC
CDR3: CASSLEGGIGIQYF
V: TRBV5-1
size: -
D: -
J: TRBJ2-4

DNA: TGTGCCAGCAGCCCAGGACTGGGCTACGAGCAGTACTTC
CDR3: CASSPGLGYEQYF
V: TRBV7-8
size: -
D: -
J: TRBJ2-7

DNA: TGTGCCAGCCGGACAGTCTCCGGGGAGCTGTTTTTT
CDR3: CASRTVSGELFF
V: TRBV25-1
size: -
D: -
J: TRBJ2-2

DNA: TGTGCCAGCACCTCGACAGGGGTCTCTAATGAAAAACTGTTTTTT
CDR3: CASTSTGVSNEKLFF
V: TRBV28
size: -
D: TRBD1
J: TRBJ1-4

DNA: TGTGCCAGCAGCTTATCATCAGCAGGCGGGAGGTACACAGATACGCAGTATTTT
CDR3: CASSLSSAGGRYTDTQYF
V: TRBV7-2
size: once
D: TRBD2
J: TRBJ2-3

DNA: TGTGCCAGCAGCCGGAATAACCCCACAGATACGCAGTATTTT
CDR3: CASSRNNPTDTQYF
V: TRBV11-1
size: once
D: -
J: TRBJ2-3

DNA: TGTGCCAGTAGTAGGAGGGCGTCAGATACGCAGTATTTT
CDR3: CASSRRASDTQYF
V: TRBV19
size: once
D: -
J: TRBJ2-3

DNA: TGTGCCAGCAGCCCCAGGGTACGGCATGGCTACACCTTC
CDR3: CASSPRVRHGYTF
V: TRBV11-2
size: -
D: -
J: TRBJ1-2

DNA: TGTGCCAGTAGTTTAGACAGCTACGAGCAGTACTTC
CDR3: CASSLDSYEQYF
V: TRBV19
size: -
D: -
J: TRBJ2-7

DNA: TGCGCCAGCAGCTTGGAGGGGGGCAGTCCCCCCTACGAGCAGTACTTC
CDR3: CASSLEGGSPPYEQYF
V: TRBV5-1
size: -
D: -
J: TRBJ2-7

DNA: TGTGCCAGCAGCTTTAGACGGGACAGGGGCATTGAAAAACTGTTTTTT
CDR3: CASSFRRDRGIEKLFF
V: TRBV7-2
size: -
D: TRBD1
J: TRBJ1-4

DNA: TGCGCCAGCAGCTTGGGCGGGGCCGGGGAGCTGTTTTTT
CDR3: CASSLGGAGELFF
V: TRBV5-1
size: -
D: -
J: TRBJ2-2

DNA: TGTGCCAGTAGTATTAAGGGGGCGAATGAGCAGTTCTTC
CDR3: CASSIKGANEQFF
V: TRBV19
size: -
D: TRBD1
J: TRBJ2-1

DNA: TGCGCCAGCAGCCGGACGGGGGGATTCTCTGGAAACACCATATATTTT
CDR3: CASSRTGGFSGNTIYF
V: TRBV5-1
size: -
D: -
J: TRBJ1-3

DNA: TGTGCCAGCAGTTTCCTAGGACTAGCGGGAGCCGATACGCAGTATTTT
CDR3: CASSFLGLAGADTQYF
V: TRBV27
size: once
D: TRBD2
J: TRBJ2-3

DNA: TGTGCCAGCAGCTCGGGACTAGCGGGAGTGTTCGAGCAGTACTTC
CDR3: CASSSGLAGVFEQYF
V: TRBV7-2
size: -
D: TRBD2
J: TRBJ2-7

DNA: TGTGCCAGCAGCCCCGGGACAGGGGGTTACGAGCAGTACTTC
CDR3: CASSPGTGGYEQYF
V: TRBV7-6
size: -
D: TRBD1
J: TRBJ2-7

DNA: TGTGCCAGCAGTCCCATTCGAGGGGGGTCCTACGAGCAGTACTTC
CDR3: CASSPIRGGSYEQYF
V: TRBV6-5
size: -
D: -
J: TRBJ2-7

DNA: TGTGCCAGCAGTGTGACGTTCGGACAGGGTAACAATGAGCAGTTCTTC
CDR3: CASSVTFGQGNNEQFF
V: TRBV6-1
size: -
D: TRBD1
J: TRBJ2-1

DNA: TGTGCCAGCTGCCGTGGCAGGGCTTGGGGGGAGCTGTTTTTT
CDR3: CASCRGRAWGELFF
V: TRBV6-1
size: few
D: -
J: TRBJ2-2

DNA: TGTGCCAGCAGGGGGGCGGGAGGCTCCTACAATGAGCAGTTCTTC
CDR3: CASRGAGGSYNEQFF
V: TRBV5-6
size: -
D: TRBD2
J: TRBJ2-1

DNA: TGTGCCAGCGGATCGACAGGGAAAGATGAAAAACTGTTTTTT
CDR3: CASGSTGKDEKLFF
V: TRBV21-1
size: -
D: -
J: TRBJ1-4